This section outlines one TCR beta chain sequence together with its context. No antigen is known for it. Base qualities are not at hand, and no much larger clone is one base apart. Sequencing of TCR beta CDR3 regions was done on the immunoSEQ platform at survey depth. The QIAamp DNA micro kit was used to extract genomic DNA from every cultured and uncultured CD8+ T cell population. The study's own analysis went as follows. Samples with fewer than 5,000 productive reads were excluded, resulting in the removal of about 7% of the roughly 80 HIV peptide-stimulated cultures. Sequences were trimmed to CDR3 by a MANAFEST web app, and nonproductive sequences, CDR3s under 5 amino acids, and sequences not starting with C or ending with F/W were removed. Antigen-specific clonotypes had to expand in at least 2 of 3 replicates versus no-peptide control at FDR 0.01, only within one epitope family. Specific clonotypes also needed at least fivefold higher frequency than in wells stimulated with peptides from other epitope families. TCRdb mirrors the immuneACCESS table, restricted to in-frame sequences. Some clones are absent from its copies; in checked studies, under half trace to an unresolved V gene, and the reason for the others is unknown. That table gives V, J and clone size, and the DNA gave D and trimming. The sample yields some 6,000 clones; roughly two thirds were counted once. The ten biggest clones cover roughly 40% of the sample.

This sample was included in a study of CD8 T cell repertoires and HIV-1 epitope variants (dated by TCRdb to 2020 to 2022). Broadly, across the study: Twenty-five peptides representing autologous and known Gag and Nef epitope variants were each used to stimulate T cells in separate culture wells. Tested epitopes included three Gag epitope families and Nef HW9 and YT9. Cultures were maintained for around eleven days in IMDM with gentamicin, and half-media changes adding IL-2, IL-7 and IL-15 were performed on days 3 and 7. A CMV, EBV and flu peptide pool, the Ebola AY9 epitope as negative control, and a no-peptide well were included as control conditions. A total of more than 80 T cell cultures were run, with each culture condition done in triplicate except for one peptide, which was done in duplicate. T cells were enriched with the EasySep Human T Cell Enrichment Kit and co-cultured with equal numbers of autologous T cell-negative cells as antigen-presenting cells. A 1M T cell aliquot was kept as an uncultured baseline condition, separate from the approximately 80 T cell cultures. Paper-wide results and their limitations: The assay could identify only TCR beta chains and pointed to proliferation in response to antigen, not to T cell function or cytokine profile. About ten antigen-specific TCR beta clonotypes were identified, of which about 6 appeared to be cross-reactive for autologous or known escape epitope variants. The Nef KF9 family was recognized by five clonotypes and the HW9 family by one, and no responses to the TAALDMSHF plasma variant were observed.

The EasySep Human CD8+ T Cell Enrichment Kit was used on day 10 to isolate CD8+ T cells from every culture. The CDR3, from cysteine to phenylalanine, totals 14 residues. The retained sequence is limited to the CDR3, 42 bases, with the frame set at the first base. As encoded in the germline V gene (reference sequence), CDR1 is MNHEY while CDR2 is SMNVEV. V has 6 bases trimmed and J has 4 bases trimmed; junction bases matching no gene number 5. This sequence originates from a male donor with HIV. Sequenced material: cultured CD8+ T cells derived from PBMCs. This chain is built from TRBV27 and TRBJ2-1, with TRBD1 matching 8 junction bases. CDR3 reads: CASSLGQEYNEQFF. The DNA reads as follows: TGTGCCAGCAGCCTGGGACAGGAGTACAATGAGCAGTTCTTC.